Below are 14 T cell receptor beta chains sequenced from a single sample in a study of early T cells in non-severe SARS-CoV-2 infection. TCRdb used MiXCR to reprocess the 5' RACE reads, holding one entry per CDR3 protein. Here the sample spans some 77,000 distinct CDR3 sequences, roughly 9.6% being singletons. The specimen sequenced was whole blood. Receptors were obtained from an adult who was a healthcare worker with PCR-confirmed SARS-CoV-2 infection or an uninfected control (not recorded which).

This clonotype has a count of ten or more. V usage is TRBV7-6 and J usage is TRBJ2-1, with TRBD1 matching 7 bases. CDR1 SGHVS and CDR2 FNYEAQ come from the germline V gene. Trimming at V came to 5 bases and at J to 8 bases, leaving 6 bases not matched to a gene. The CDR3 has 13 residues. This chain's CDR3 is CASSLDRVHEQFF. The CDR3 region has the DNA TGTGCCAGCAGCCTTGACAGGGTACATGAGCAGTTCTTC. Full variable domain (missing parts from reference TRBV7-6 and TRBJ2-1): GAGVSQSPRYKVTKRGQDVALRCDPISGHVSLYWYRQALGQGPEFLTYFNYEAQQDKSGLPNDRFSAERPEGSISTLTIQRTEQRDSAMYRCASSLDRVHEQFFGPGTRLTVL.

Worth noting for this clonotype: It may be a read error: a sequence one base away is much more abundant. The V and J genes are TRBV6-1 and TRBJ2-7; the D is unclear. CDR3 length equals 14 residues. Trimming removed 4 bases from V and 2 bases from J, with 12 bases in between. Germline V gene sequence: CDR1 MNHNS, CDR2 SASEGT. CDR3 DNA: TGTGCCAGCAGTGGCACGGATACCACCTACGAGCAGTACTTC. It codes for CASSGTDTTYEQYF.

This clonotype has at least ten counts. The J gene is TRBJ2-2, the V gene TRBV14; D is unclear. The length of the CDR3 is 15 residues. The germline gives CDR1 SGHDN, CDR2 FVKESK. Trimming shortened V by 0 bases and J by 6 bases, and 11 bases separated the two germline ends. The CDR3 DNA reads TGTGCCAGCAGCCAAGATCTTCGTTTTTCCGGGGAGCTGTTTTTT. It specifies CASSQDLRFSGELFF.

The V call is TRBV29-1, the J call TRBJ1-1, with D perhaps TRBD1 (5 bases). This CDR3 is 14 amino acids long. Germline V gene sequence: CDR1 SQVTM, CDR2 ANQGSEA. V lost 7 bases and J lost 2, with 17 bases in between. The CDR3 region is CSAGALPINTEAFF. The CDR3 DNA follows: TGCAGCGCCGGGGCCCTGCCCATCAACACTGAAGCTTTCTTT.

The V call is TRBV5-1, the J call TRBJ2-1, with D maybe TRBD1 (5 bases). Deletions cut 0 bases from V and 5 bases from J, with 12 bases between. The CDR3 runs 15 residues. Germline V gene data show CDR1 as SGHRS and CDR2 as YFSETQ. The CDR3 spells CASSLEGRVHNEQFF. CDR3 in DNA: TGCGCCAGCAGCTTGGAGGGCAGGGTCCACAATGAGCAGTTCTTC.

A few counts support this clonotype. The chain recombines TRBV6-6 with TRBJ1-1; no firm D call. The CDR3 runs to 11 residues. Germline V CDR1 and CDR2: MNHNY, SVGAGI (reference sequence). Trimming took off 7 bases at V and 1 base at J, with 4 bases between the two ends. CDR3 loop: CASMWNTEAFF. The CDR3 DNA reads as TGTGCCAGCATGTGGAACACTGAAGCTTTCTTT.

This clonotype was seen repeatedly, ten times or more. The rearrangement joins TRBV27 to TRBJ2-1; 9 bases line up with TRBD1. Trimming cost V 6 bases and J 7 bases; bases outside gene matches: 10. The germline gives CDR1 MNHEY, CDR2 SMNVEV (reference sequence). This CDR3 is 15 amino acids long. CDR3 amino acids: CASRSGTGLGNEQFF. CDR3 DNA sequence: TGTGCCAGCAGATCCGGGACAGGGCTGGGGAATGAGCAGTTCTTC.

This chain uses TRBV6-5 with TRBJ2-2; no clear D gene. The ends were cut back, 7 bases at V and 4 bases at J, with 10 bases in the middle. CDR3 length equals 13 residues. Germline V gene sequence: CDR1 MNHEY, CDR2 SVGAGI. The CDR3 nucleotides read TGTGCCAGCAAAAAAGAGGCCACCGGGGAGCTGTTTTTT. Its translation is CASKKEATGELFF.

This clonotype was seen ten or more times. V is TRBV4-2 and J is TRBJ2-5; TRBD2 matches 10 bases. The V gene's germline CDR1 is LGHNA and CDR2 YNFKEQ. The CDR3 length is 14 residues. V dropped 10 bases and J dropped 4; count of bases not matched to a gene: 9. The CDR3 reads CATSSGSRVETQYF. The CDR3 DNA is TGTGCCACATCTAGCGGGAGTCGGGTAGAGACCCAGTACTTC.

This clonotype was seen ten or more times. V and J are TRBV11-2 and TRBJ2-1; D is unclear. The V end was cut by 1 base, the J end by 6 bases, with 7 bases between. The CDR3 covers 13 residues. CDR1 and CDR2 from the germline V gene are SGHAT and FQNNGV. The chain's CDR3 is CASSLGPANEQFF. CDR3 DNA sequence: TGTGCCAGCAGCTTAGGACCGGCCAATGAGCAGTTCTTC.

Ten or more counts support this clonotype. The chain links TRBV24-1 to TRBJ2-1; 8 positions match TRBD2. The CDR3 is 16 residues long. The germline V gene encodes CDR1 KGHDR and CDR2 SFDVKD. V dropped 3 bases and J dropped 9; count of bases not matched to a gene: 12. Here the CDR3 reads CATSDKWSGSGIEQFF. The CDR3 bases are TGTGCCACCAGTGATAAGTGGAGCGGGAGCGGGATTGAGCAGTTCTTC.

This clonotype has at least ten counts. The chain combines TRBV27 with TRBJ1-2; no definite D call. CDR1 and CDR2 from the germline V gene are MNHEY and SMNVEV (reference sequence). The ends were cut back, 2 bases at V and 2 bases at J, with 6 bases in the middle. This CDR3 spans 13 amino acids. This CDR3 is CASSLSRNYGYTF. In nucleotides, the CDR3 is TGTGCCAGCAGTTTAAGCAGGAACTATGGCTACACCTTC.

This clonotype was picked up many times. This chain links TRBV27 with TRBJ1-5, with a weak D call TRBD1 (6 bases). Germline assignment: CDR1 MNHEY and CDR2 SMNVEV (reference sequence). The CDR3 loop spans 14 amino acids. V was clipped by 1 base and J by 7 bases, with 11 bases between them. The CDR3 sequence is CASSLLGGAQPQHF. In DNA form, the CDR3 reads TGTGCCAGCAGTTTATTGGGGGGGGCCCAGCCCCAGCATTTT.

The chain combines TRBV6-2 or TRBV6-3 with TRBJ2-7, with TRBD2 matching over 12 bases. After removal of 6 bases from V and 6 bases from J, the junction contained 6 bases not matched to a gene. Per the germline V gene, CDR1 is MNHEY and CDR2 is SVGEGT. The CDR3 contains 14 residues. CDR3 residues: CASSRLAGVSEQYF. The CDR3 region has the DNA TGTGCCAGCAGCCGACTAGCGGGAGTATCCGAGCAGTACTTC.